This TCR beta chain appears in the sequencing data of a study of shared clonotypes between healthy human individuals. Study at large: A couple of women and a few men aged 18 to 49 made up the donors. The study used three CD4 naive, three CD4 memory, two CD8 naive and one CD8 memory plate per donor. Study-wide results and limits: On the whole, naive subsets had larger estimated richness than memory subsets had.

Using immunoSEQ multiplex PCR, the repertoire was profiled, and TCRdb retains in-frame clones only, with some absent. The sample has some 700,000 clones, roughly 91% seen once. CD45RO+ cells joined CCR7-negative CD45RA+ TemRA cells to form CD8 memory. This CDR3 region has 16 residues. On this clone itself: The antigen remains unidentified.

This receptor was identified in a man aged 18 to 30 in good health. Some clones in this sample may be carry-over from other donors' samples. The rearrangement joins TRBV21-1 to TRBJ2-7; TRBD2 is taken as the D call from the table, unchecked against the DNA. TRBV21-1 is annotated as a pseudogene. The specimen sequenced was memory CD8+ T cells from PBMCs. Subset meaning: CD45RO+ cells pooled with CCR7-negative TemRA cells. CDR3 nucleotides: TGTGCCAGCAGCAAAGTCAGAGCGGGACGTACCTACGAGCAGTACTTC. It translates to CASSKVRAGRTYEQYF.